A single T cell receptor (beta chain) is shown here with its context. The antigen remains undetermined. The length of the CDR3 is 15 residues. Germline assignment: CDR1 MNHEY and CDR2 SVGEGT. V lost 6 bases and J lost 10; bases outside the gene matches: 11. The hyperthyroidism was newly diagnosed and had lasted under 2 months; the patients were aged 18 to 65. This sample is drawn from a study of T cells in Graves' hyperthyroidism and ophthalmopathy. Findings and limits, study-wide: In the analysis, a 13 V-J model separated ophthalmopathy from stable hyperthyroidism. In validation, the model predicted ophthalmopathy. These predictions came a median roughly 7.1 months before onset. Blood also showed most of the thyroid clonotypes that were expanded above 0.001.

TCR beta CDR3 regions were amplified from RNA. The study used the HTBI primer set for a first-round RT-PCR of the TCR CDR3. A single record per CDR3 protein comes from TCRdb applying MiXCR to the multiplex PCR reads. The sample records fewer than 550,000 distinct CDR3 sequences, about a sixth being singletons. The receptor was isolated from a woman aged 18-35 years with Graves' hyperthyroidism. The source material was blood. The rearrangement uses TRBV6-2 or TRBV6-3 and TRBJ1-6; TRBD1 aligns across 8 bases. CDR3 protein: CASRPDDRGFSPLHF. The CDR3 DNA follows: TGTGCCAGCAGACCAGACGACAGGGGTTTCTCACCCCTCCACTTT.